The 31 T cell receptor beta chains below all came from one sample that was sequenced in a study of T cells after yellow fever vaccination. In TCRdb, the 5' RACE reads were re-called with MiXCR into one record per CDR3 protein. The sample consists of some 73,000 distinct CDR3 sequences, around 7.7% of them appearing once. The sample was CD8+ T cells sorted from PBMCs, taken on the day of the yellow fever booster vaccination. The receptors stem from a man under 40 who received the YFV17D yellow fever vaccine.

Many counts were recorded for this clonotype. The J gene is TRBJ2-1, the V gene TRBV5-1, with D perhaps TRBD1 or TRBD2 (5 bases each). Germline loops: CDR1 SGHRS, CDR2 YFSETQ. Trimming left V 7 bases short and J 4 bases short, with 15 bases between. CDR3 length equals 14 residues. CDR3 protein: CASSFGGHYNEQFF. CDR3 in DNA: TGCGCCAGCTCCTTCGGAGGACATTACAATGAGCAGTTCTTC.

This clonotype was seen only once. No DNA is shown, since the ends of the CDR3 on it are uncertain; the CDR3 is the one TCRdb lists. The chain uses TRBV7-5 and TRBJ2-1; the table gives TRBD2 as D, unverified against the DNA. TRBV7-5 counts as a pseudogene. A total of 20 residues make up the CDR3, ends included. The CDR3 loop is CISVPEAPRPSGGEEGEQFF.

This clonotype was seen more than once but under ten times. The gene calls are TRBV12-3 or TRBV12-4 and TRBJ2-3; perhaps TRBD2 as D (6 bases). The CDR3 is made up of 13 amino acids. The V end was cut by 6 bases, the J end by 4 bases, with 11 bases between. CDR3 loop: CASSLGTADTQYF. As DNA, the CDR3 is TGTGCCAGCAGCCTCGGGACTGCAGATACGCAGTATTTT.

The CDR3: CAVWASGTRDTQYF. CDR3 sequence (DNA): TGTGCTGTTTGGGCTAGCGGGACGAGGGATACGCAGTATTTT. This chain connects TRBV12-5 to TRBJ2-3; 9 bases line up with TRBD2. Germline V gene data show CDR1 as LGHNT and CDR2 as FRNRAP. The CDR3 runs to 14 residues. V was pared by 11 bases and J by 6 bases, with 12 bases of the junction left unmatched.

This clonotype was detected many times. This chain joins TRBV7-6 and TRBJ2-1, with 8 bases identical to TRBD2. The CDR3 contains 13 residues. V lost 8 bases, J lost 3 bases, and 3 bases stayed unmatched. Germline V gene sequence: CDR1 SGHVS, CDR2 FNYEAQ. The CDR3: CASSSGYYNEQFF. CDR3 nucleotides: TGTGCCAGCTCTAGCGGGTACTACAATGAGCAGTTCTTC.

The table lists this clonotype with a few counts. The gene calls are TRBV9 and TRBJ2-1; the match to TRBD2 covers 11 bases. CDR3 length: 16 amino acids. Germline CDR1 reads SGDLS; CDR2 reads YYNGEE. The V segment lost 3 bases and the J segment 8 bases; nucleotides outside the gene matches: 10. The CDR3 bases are TGTGCCAGCAGCGGAGAGACTAGCGGGAATCCGGATGAGCAGTTCTTC. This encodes CASSGETSGNPDEQFF.

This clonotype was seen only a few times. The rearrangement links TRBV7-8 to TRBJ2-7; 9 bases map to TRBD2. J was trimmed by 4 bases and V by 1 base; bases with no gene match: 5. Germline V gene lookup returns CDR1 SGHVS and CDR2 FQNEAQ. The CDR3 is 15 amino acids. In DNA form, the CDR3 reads TGTGCCAGCAGCTTAGGCGCTAGCGGGGTATACGAGCAGTACTTC. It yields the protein CASSLGASGVYEQYF.

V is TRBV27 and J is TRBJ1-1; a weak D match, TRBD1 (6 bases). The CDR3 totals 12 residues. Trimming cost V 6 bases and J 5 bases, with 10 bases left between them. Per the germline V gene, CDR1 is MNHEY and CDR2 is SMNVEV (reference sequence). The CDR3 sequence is CASRQGKTEAFF. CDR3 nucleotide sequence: TGTGCCAGCAGGCAGGGGAAGACTGAAGCTTTCTTT.

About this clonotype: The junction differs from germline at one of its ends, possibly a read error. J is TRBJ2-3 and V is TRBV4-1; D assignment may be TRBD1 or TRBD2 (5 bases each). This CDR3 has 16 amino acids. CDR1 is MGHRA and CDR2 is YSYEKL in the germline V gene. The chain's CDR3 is CASSQGEYTGTGTQYF. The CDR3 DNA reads TGCGCCAGCAGCCAAGGGGAGTACACGGGCACAGGTACGCAGTATTTT.

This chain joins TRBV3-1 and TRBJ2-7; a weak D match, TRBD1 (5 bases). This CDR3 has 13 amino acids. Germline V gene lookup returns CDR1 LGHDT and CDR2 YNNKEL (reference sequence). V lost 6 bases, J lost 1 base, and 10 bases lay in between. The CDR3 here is CASREAGSYEQYF. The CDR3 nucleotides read TGTGCCAGCAGAGAAGCAGGGTCCTACGAGCAGTACTTC.

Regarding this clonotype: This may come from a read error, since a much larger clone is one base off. The CDR3 coding sequence is TGCAGTGCTACACCCGTCGAGAAGAACACTGAAGCTTTCTTT. Its translation is CSATPVEKNTEAFF. This chain connects TRBV20-1 to TRBJ1-1; D remains unclear. The CDR3 is made up of 14 amino acids. CDR1 and CDR2 from the germline V gene are DFQATT and SNEGSKA (reference sequence). The V and J ends lost 4 bases and 1 base respectively, with 13 bases between them.

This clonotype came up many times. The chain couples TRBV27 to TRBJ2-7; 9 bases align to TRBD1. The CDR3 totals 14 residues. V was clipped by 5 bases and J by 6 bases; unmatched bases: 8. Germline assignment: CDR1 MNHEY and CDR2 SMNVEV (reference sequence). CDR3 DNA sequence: TGTGCCAGCAGTGAAGGGACAGGGTTGTTCGAGCAGTACTTC. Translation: CASSEGTGLFEQYF.

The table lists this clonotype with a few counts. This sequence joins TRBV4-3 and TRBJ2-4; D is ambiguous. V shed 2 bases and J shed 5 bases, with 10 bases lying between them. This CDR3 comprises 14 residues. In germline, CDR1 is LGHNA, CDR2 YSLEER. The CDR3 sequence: CASSQSGLENIQYF. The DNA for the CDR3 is TGCGCCAGCAGCCAATCCGGCCTGGAAAACATTCAGTACTTC.

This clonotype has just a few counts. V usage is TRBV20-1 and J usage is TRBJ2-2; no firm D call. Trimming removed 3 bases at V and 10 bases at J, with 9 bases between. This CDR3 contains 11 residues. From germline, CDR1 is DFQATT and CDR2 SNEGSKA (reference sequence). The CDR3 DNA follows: TGCAGTGCTAGGGCTGAGGCGGAGCTGTTTTTT. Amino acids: CSARAEAELFF.

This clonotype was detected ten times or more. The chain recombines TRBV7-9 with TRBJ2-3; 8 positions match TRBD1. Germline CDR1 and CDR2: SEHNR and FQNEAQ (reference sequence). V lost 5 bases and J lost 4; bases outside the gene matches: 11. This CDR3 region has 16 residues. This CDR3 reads CASSPSRGPRSDTQYF. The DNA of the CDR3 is TGTGCCAGCAGCCCTTCCAGGGGGCCCCGCTCAGATACGCAGTATTTT. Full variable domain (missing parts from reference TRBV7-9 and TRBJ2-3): DTGVSQNPRHKITKRGQNVTFRCDPISEHNRLYWYRQTLGQGPEFLTYFQNEAQLEKSRLLSDRFSAERPKGSFSTLEIQRTEQGDSAMYLCASSPSRGPRSDTQYFGPGTRLTVL.

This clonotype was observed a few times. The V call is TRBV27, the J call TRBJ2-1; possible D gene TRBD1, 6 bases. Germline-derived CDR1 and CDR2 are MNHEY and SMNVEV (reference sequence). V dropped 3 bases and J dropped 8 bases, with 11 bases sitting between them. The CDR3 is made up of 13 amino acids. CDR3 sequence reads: CASSFIGTHEQFF. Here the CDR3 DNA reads TGTGCCAGCAGTTTCATCGGGACACATGAGCAGTTCTTC.

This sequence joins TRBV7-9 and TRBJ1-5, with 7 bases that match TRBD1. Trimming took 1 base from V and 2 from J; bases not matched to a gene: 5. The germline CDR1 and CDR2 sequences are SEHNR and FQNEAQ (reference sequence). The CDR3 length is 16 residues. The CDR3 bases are TGTGCCAGCAGCTTAGGGAGACAGGGAGGCAATCAGCCCCAGCATTTT. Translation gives CASSLGRQGGNQPQHF.

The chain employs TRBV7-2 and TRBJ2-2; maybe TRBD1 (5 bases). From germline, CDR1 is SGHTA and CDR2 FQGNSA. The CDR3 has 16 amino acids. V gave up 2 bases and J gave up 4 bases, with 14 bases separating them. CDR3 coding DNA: TGTGCCAGCAGCTTACTGGCAGGGCGAGTCACCGGGGAGCTGTTTTTT. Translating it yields CASSLLAGRVTGELFF.

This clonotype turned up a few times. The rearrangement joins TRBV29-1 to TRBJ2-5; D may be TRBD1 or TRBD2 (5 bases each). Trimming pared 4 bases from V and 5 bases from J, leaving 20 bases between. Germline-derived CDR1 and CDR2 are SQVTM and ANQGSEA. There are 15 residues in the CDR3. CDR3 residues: CSVGGTDLPGETQYF. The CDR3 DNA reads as TGCAGCGTTGGTGGGACGGACTTACCTGGGGAGACCCAGTACTTC.

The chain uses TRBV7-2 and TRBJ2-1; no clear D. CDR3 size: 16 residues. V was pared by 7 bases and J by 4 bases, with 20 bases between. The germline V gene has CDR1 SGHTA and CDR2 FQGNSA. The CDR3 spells CASTALTRTEYNEQFF. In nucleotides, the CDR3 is TGTGCCAGCACAGCCCTCACACGGACGGAATACAATGAGCAGTTCTTC.

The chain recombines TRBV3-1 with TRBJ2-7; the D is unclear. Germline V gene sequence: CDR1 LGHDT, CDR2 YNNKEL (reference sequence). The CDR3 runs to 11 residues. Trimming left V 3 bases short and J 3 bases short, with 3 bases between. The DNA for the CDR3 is TGTGCCAGCAGCCAGGACTACGAGCAGTACTTC. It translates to CASSQDYEQYF.

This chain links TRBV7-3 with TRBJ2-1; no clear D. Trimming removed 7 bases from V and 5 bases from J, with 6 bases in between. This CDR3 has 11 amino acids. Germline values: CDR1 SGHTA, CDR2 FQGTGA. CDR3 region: CASIDNNEQFF. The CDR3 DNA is TGTGCCAGCATCGACAACAATGAGCAGTTCTTC.

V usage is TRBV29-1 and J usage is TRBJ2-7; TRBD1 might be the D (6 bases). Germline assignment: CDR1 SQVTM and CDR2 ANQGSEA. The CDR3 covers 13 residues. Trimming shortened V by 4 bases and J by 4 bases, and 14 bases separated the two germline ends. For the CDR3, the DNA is TGCAGCGTTGTATTACAGGGCGGTTACGAGCAGTACTTC. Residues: CSVVLQGGYEQYF.

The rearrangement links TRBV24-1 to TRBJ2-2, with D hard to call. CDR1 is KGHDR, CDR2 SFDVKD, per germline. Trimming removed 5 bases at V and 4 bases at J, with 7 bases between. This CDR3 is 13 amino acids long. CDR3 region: CATSGDATGELFF. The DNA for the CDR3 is TGTGCCACCAGTGGTGATGCCACCGGGGAGCTGTTTTTT.

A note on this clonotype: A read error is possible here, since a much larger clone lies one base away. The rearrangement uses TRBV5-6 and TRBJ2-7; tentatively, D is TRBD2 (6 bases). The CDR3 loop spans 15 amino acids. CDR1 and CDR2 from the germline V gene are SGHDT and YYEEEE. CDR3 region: CTSSFLALSSYEQYF. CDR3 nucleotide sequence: TGTACCAGCAGCTTTCTAGCGCTAAGCTCCTACGAGCAGTACTTC.

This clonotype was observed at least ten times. The CDR3 sequence is CSAIDLTSTRPDTQYF. The CDR3 bases are TGCAGTGCTATCGACCTGACTAGCACGAGACCAGATACGCAGTATTTT. The chain uses TRBV20-1 and TRBJ2-3; the match to TRBD2 covers 7 bases. The ends lost 4 bases at V and 4 bases at J; junction bases unmatched: 14. The CDR3 totals 16 residues. The germline V gene has CDR1 DFQATT and CDR2 SNEGSKA (reference sequence).

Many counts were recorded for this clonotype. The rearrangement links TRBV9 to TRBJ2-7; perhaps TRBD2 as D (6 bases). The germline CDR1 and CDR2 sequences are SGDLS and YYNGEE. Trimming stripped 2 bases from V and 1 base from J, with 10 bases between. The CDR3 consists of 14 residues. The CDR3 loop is CASSVTGGSYEQYF. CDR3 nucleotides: TGTGCCAGCAGCGTGACTGGGGGGTCCTACGAGCAGTACTTC.

CDR3 DNA: TGTGCCAGCAGCGGAGGAGTTGGGTCAGTCGGGACTAGCGGGAGCCCCTACGAGCAGTACTTC. This sequence encodes CASSGGVGSVGTSGSPYEQYF. The chain couples TRBV5-6 to TRBJ2-7, with 14 nucleotides matching TRBD2. The CDR3 is made up of 21 amino acids. V lost 4 bases, J lost 2 bases, and 20 bases stayed unmatched. Germline-derived CDR1 and CDR2 are SGHDT and YYEEEE. The full variable domain, with the rest looked up from reference TRBV5-6 and TRBJ2-7, is DAGVTQSPTHLIKTRGQQVTLRCSPKSGHDTVSWYQQALGQGPQFIFQYYEEEERQRGNFPDRFSGHQFPNYSSELNVNALLLGDSALYLCASSGGVGSVGTSGSPYEQYFGPGTRLTVT.

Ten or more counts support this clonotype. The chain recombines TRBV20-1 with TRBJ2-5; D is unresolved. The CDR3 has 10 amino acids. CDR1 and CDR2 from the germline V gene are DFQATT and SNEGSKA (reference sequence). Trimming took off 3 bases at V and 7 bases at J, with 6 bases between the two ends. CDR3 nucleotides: TGCAGTGCTAGGGTGGGGACCCAGTACTTC. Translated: CSARVGTQYF.

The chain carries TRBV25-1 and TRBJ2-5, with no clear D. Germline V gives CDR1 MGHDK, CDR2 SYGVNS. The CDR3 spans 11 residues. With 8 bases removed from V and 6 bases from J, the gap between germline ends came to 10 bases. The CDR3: CASQVGQTQYF. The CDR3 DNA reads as TGTGCCAGCCAGGTCGGTCAGACCCAGTACTTC.

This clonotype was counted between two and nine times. The CDR3 loop is CASIGGYNEQFF. CDR3 DNA: TGTGCCAGCATTGGGGGGTACAATGAGCAGTTCTTC. This chain links TRBV27 with TRBJ2-1; the D gene is possibly TRBD2 (6 bases). Trimming shortened V by 7 bases and J by 4 bases, and 8 bases separated the two germline ends. The germline V gene has CDR1 MNHEY and CDR2 SMNVEV (reference sequence). This CDR3 comprises 12 residues.